The 22 T cell receptor beta chains in this list originate from one sample, sequenced in a study of cytomegalovirus exposure and HLA in healthy donors. The PCR had 60 Vbeta and 13 Jbeta primers. TCRdb's table, derived via immunoSEQ multiplex PCR, lists solely in-frame clones and lacks some. This table holds about 230,000 clones, about 80% found once. Material: PBMCs. These receptors were collected from a woman aged 40 to 50 in good health and CMV-seronegative.

V and J are TRBV9 and TRBJ2-7, with a possible D match to TRBD2 (7 bases). Per the germline V gene, CDR1 is SGDLS and CDR2 is YYNGEE. This CDR3 comprises 16 residues. Between the trimmed V and J ends, which lost 2 bases and 2 bases, there was a span of 17 bases. The CDR3 DNA follows: TGTGCCAGCAGCGTGGGGGGGCAGTATAGAACCTACGAGCAGTACTTC. Amino acids: CASSVGGQYRTYEQYF.

This clone was seen only once. The rearrangement uses TRBV30 and TRBJ1-1; D call uncertain. V lost 5 bases and J lost 1, with 8 bases in between. CDR1 GTSNPN and CDR2 SVGIG come from the germline V gene (reference sequence). CDR3 length equals 12 residues. The CDR3 protein is CAWFSANTEAFF. The CDR3 DNA sequence: TGTGCCTGGTTCAGCGCGAACACTGAAGCTTTCTTT.

This clone was seen more than once but under ten times. The rearrangement joins TRBV7-9 to TRBJ2-7; a possible D gene is TRBD2 (5 bases). Germline lookup yields CDR1 SEHNR and CDR2 FQNEAQ (reference sequence). The CDR3 consists of 12 residues. V was trimmed by 5 bases and J by 13 bases, leaving 18 bases between them. CDR3 in DNA: TGTGCCAGCAGCCTTACGGACCGGGATTCCTACTTC. Translating it yields CASSLTDRDSYF.

V usage is TRBV30 and J usage is TRBJ1-2, with D possibly matching TRBD1 (6 bases). The V gene lost 0 bases and the J gene lost 4 bases, with 12 bases spanning the gap. The germline V gene encodes CDR1 GTSNPN and CDR2 SVGIG (reference sequence). The CDR3 totals 14 residues. The CDR3 is CAWSVQGPLYGYTF. The CDR3 DNA follows: TGTGCCTGGAGTGTACAGGGACCGCTCTATGGCTACACCTTC.

The chain joins TRBV14 to TRBJ2-1; possibly TRBD2 for D (6 bases). The V and J ends lost 4 bases and 10 bases respectively, with 11 bases between them. This CDR3 is 12 amino acids long. Per germline, CDR1 SGHDN and CDR2 FVKESK. The CDR3 loop reads CASSPGLGEQFF. CDR3 sequence (DNA): TGTGCCAGCAGCCCGGGACTGGGGGAGCAGTTCTTC.

This clone was found once. The chain joins TRBV15 to TRBJ1-1; weak D call: TRBD1 (5 bases). The CDR3 covers 17 residues. CDR1 and CDR2 (germline): LNHNV, YYDKDF (reference sequence). Trimming shortened V by 0 bases and J by 0 bases, and 14 bases separated the two germline ends. CDR3 bases: TGTGCCACCAGCAGAGATCTGACAGCGATGTTGAACACTGAAGCTTTCTTT. Protein: CATSRDLTAMLNTEAFF.

The chain joins TRBV9 to TRBJ1-5; D gene unclear. CDR1 is SGDLS, CDR2 YYNGEE, per germline. The V end was cut by 2 bases, the J end by 6 bases, with 12 bases between. This CDR3 spans 14 amino acids. DNA of the CDR3: TGTGCCAGCAGCGTCGATCAGGTGGCTCAGCCCCAGCATTTT. It is translated as CASSVDQVAQPQHF.

The chain has TRBV25-1 and TRBJ1-2, with no clear D. This CDR3 has 11 amino acids. Trimming left V 10 bases short and J 4 bases short, with 10 bases between. Germline V gene sequence: CDR1 MGHDK, CDR2 SYGVNS. The CDR3 DNA is TGTGCCACCCGATCCGGCTATGGCTACACCTTC. Encoded protein: CATRSGYGYTF.

The chain combines TRBV28 with TRBJ2-7; tentatively, D is TRBD1 (5 bases). Trimming removed 3 bases from V and 2 bases from J, with 20 bases in between. The CDR3 covers 17 residues. Germline loops: CDR1 MDHEN, CDR2 SYDVKM. The CDR3 DNA reads as TGTGCCAGCAGTTTCGGACCGGACACATTGGGAACCTACGAGCAGTACTTC. This translates into CASSFGPDTLGTYEQYF.

The chain is built from TRBV30 and TRBJ2-1; D not resolved. From germline, CDR1 is GTSNPN and CDR2 SVGIG (reference sequence). CDR3 size: 11 residues. With 2 bases removed from V and 7 bases from J, the gap between germline ends came to 6 bases. CDR3 amino acids: CAWSPSNEQFF. In DNA form, the CDR3 reads TGTGCCTGGAGTCCTTCGAATGAGCAGTTCTTC.

This clone was counted between two and nine times. The chain employs TRBV5-4 and TRBJ1-6; D is unresolved. The ends were cut back, 2 bases at V and 8 bases at J, with 17 bases in the middle. The CDR3 is 16 amino acids. CDR1 and CDR2 (germline): SGHNT, YYREEE (reference sequence). DNA of the CDR3: TGTGCCAGCAGCTTTGAGGCGTCAGATGTCTATTCACCCCTCCACTTT. Translated, it gives CASSFEASDVYSPLHF.

The genes are TRBV29-1 and TRBJ2-1; no firm D call. The germline V gene encodes CDR1 SQVTM and CDR2 ANQGSEA. The V gene lost 3 bases and the J gene lost 0 bases, with 9 bases spanning the gap. This CDR3 comprises 14 residues. In DNA, the CDR3 is TGCAGCGTTGACACACCAAGCTCCTACAATGAGCAGTTCTTC. Its translation is CSVDTPSSYNEQFF.

This clone was counted a few times. The J gene is TRBJ1-6, the V gene TRBV5-6, with D possibly matching TRBD1 (5 bases). The CDR3 is 14 amino acids. The germline V gene has CDR1 SGHDT and CDR2 YYEEEE. Trimming left V 3 bases short and J 12 bases short, with 16 bases between. CDR3 DNA sequence: TGTGCCAGCAGCTCTGTTGGGGGGTCAGGACCCCTCCACTTT. Its protein is CASSSVGGSGPLHF.

V and J are TRBV10-3 and TRBJ2-3; D is undetermined. The germline V gene encodes CDR1 ENHRY and CDR2 SYGVKD. The CDR3 sequence is 14 residues long. V dropped 4 bases and J dropped 2 bases, with 10 bases sitting between them. This chain's CDR3 is CAISGSVLTDTQYF. The CDR3 DNA follows: TGTGCCATCAGTGGCTCGGTACTCACAGATACGCAGTATTTT.

The chain uses TRBV9 and TRBJ2-5; 10 bases fit TRBD1. There are 15 residues in the CDR3. Trimming removed 3 bases from V and 4 bases from J; junction bases left unmatched: 6. Germline-derived CDR1 and CDR2 are SGDLS and YYNGEE. The CDR3 DNA sequence: TGTGCCAGCAGCGCTTGGACAGGGGGTCCAGAGACCCAGTACTTC. It yields the protein CASSAWTGGPETQYF.

The chain is built from TRBV29-1 and TRBJ2-1, with a possible D match to TRBD2 (5 bases). The CDR3 is made up of 12 amino acids. Germline values: CDR1 SQVTM, CDR2 ANQGSEA. Trimming removed 8 bases from V and 6 bases from J, with 14 bases in between. DNA of the CDR3: TGCAGCCATTCTAGGGAGTCCAATGAGCAGTTCTTC. The encoded protein is CSHSRESNEQFF.

V gene TRBV5-8 combines with J gene TRBJ1-1; D is possibly TRBD1 (6 bases). The V gene's germline CDR1 is SGHTS and CDR2 YDEGEE. V lost 1 base and J lost 8, with 12 bases in between. The CDR3 is 13 amino acids. The CDR3 bases are TGTGCCAGCAGCTTGAGAGGGGGACCCGAAGCTTTCTTT. Amino acids: CASSLRGGPEAFF.

The chain combines TRBV9 with TRBJ1-3, with D possibly being TRBD1 (6 bases). V was cut by 0 bases and J by 0 bases, with 10 bases left in between. The CDR3 spans 16 residues. Germline V gene sequence: CDR1 SGDLS, CDR2 YYNGEE. CDR3: CASSVATGSSGNTIYF. The CDR3 DNA reads as TGTGCCAGCAGCGTAGCTACAGGGAGCTCTGGAAACACCATATATTTT.

The rearrangement links TRBV6-6 to TRBJ2-3, with 13 positions matching TRBD2. The CDR3 sequence is 16 residues long. CDR1 MNHNY and CDR2 SVGAGI come from the germline V gene (reference sequence). Losses at the gene ends were 5 bases for V and 4 bases for J; bases not matched to a gene: 6. CDR3 sequence reads: CASSHRLAGGADTQYF. The CDR3 coding sequence is TGTGCCAGCAGTCACCGACTAGCGGGGGGAGCAGATACGCAGTATTTT.

This clone was observed a handful of times. The chain employs TRBV6-6 and TRBJ1-1; no definite D call. Germline CDR1 MNHNY, CDR2 SVGAGI (reference sequence). Trimming cost V 4 bases and J 0 bases, with 15 bases left between them. CDR3 size: 16 residues. The CDR3 sequence: CASSSSSKGVNTEAFF. The DNA for the CDR3 is TGTGCCAGCAGTTCCAGTTCGAAGGGAGTGAACACTGAAGCTTTCTTT.

The gene calls are TRBV18 and TRBJ2-6; D is unresolved. This CDR3 has 18 amino acids. The germline V gene has CDR1 KGHSH and CDR2 LQKENI. Trimming removed 0 bases from V and 0 bases from J, with 12 bases in between. The CDR3 protein is CASSPPRGLSSGANVLTF. In nucleotides, the CDR3 is TGTGCCAGCTCACCACCGAGAGGTTTAAGCTCTGGGGCCAACGTCCTGACTTTC.

The chain links TRBV7-9 to TRBJ2-6, with D perhaps TRBD1 (5 bases). Between the trimmed V and J ends, which lost 2 bases and 3 bases, there was a span of 5 bases. The CDR3 is 14 amino acids. CDR1 and CDR2 (germline): SEHNR, FQNEAQ (reference sequence). CDR3 in amino acids: CASSLQGGANVLTF. CDR3 sequence (DNA): TGTGCCAGCAGCTTACAGGGTGGGGCCAACGTCCTGACTTTC.